This is a list of T cell receptor beta chains from one sample in a study of control samples from healthy donors and cancer patients. Assay: immunoSEQ multiplex PCR; the TCRdb copy retains only in-frame clones and omits some. The data contain 150,000 to 200,000 clones, 94% of them singletons. Sequencing input: blood. The receptor set was obtained from a woman in her late teens or twenties in good health. The CDR3 runs from the conserved cysteine through the conserved F or W. D genes are given only for firm matches.

CDR3 protein,J gene,V gene,D gene
CASSPGREGYTF,TRBJ1-2,TRBV5-6,NA
CASSLGLVPQHF,TRBJ1-5,TRBV28,NA
CSASGYNQPQHF,TRBJ1-5,TRBV20-1,NA
CASSYLVGLSQAFF,TRBJ1-1,TRBV6-2/TRBV6-3,NA
CASSPDGTSEYNEQFF,TRBJ2-1,TRBV4-3,TRBD2
CASSPGPYNSPLHF,TRBJ1-6,TRBV6-5,NA
CASSAEQGALLYEQYF,TRBJ2-7,TRBV2,TRBD1
CATGRFYEQYF,TRBJ2-7,TRBV27,NA
CASSLRRNTEAFF,TRBJ1-1,TRBV11-3,NA
CASSFGDGYTF,TRBJ1-2,TRBV12-3/TRBV12-4,NA
CASSPAGTGGWTEAFF,TRBJ1-1,TRBV18,TRBD1
CASRLGAGNTEAFF,TRBJ1-1,TRBV7-2,NA
CASSERGGWADTQYF,TRBJ2-3,TRBV11-3,TRBD2
CASSSVRQDGGEKLFF,TRBJ1-4,TRBV5-6,NA
CASSPGTVANEQFF,TRBJ2-1,TRBV5-1,TRBD1
CASSPTFGTSGEQFF,TRBJ2-1,TRBV2,TRBD2
CATSEGQGSTDTQYF,TRBJ2-3,TRBV24-1,TRBD1
CASSYIRSGELFF,TRBJ2-2,TRBV6-2/TRBV6-3,NA
CASSPRANTEAFF,TRBJ1-1,TRBV9,NA
CASSRTGGYHNEQFF,TRBJ2-1,TRBV27,TRBD1
CSVARGAGTEAFF,TRBJ1-1,TRBV29-1,NA
CASSMGQGAREQYF,TRBJ2-7,TRBV9,TRBD1
CASSLEGTVNTEAFF,TRBJ1-1,TRBV11-3,NA
CAISEGGLDYGYTF,TRBJ1-2,TRBV10-3,NA
CASSVSMGGGNEKLFF,TRBJ1-4,TRBV9,NA
CASSQDTKNYGYTF,TRBJ1-2,TRBV14,NA
CASSSQGGSYEQYF,TRBJ2-7,TRBV19,NA
CASSVGGDQNTEAFF,TRBJ1-1,TRBV9,NA
CASSHRTRGSLTYEQYF,TRBJ2-7,TRBV4-1,NA
CASSLAEGPTNYGYTF,TRBJ1-2,TRBV5-5,NA
CASSPRPQETQYF,TRBJ2-5,TRBV6-2/TRBV6-3,NA
CASSLAVNADTQYF,TRBJ2-3,TRBV5-1,NA
CASSRFQGAINNEQFF,TRBJ2-1,TRBV5-1,TRBD1
CASSQDLRGWQPQHF,TRBJ1-5,TRBV4-1,NA
CAWTRDEENTAFF,TRBJ1-1,TRBV30,NA
CASSPPAAEEQFF,TRBJ2-1,TRBV6-7,NA
CASSLGTGSYNSPLHF,TRBJ1-6,TRBV27,TRBD1
CATSRGKSSSNQPQHF,TRBJ1-5,TRBV15,NA
CASMGRSNQPQHF,TRBJ1-5,TRBV2,NA
CASSQGADYGYTF,TRBJ1-2,TRBV6-5,TRBD1
CASSGRDRGSYEQYF,TRBJ2-7,TRBV2,TRBD1
CASSPWWRGGEQYF,TRBJ2-7,TRBV11-2,NA
CASSLGHRVGSPLHF,TRBJ1-6,TRBV7-9,NA
CASSITGGTGELFF,TRBJ2-2,TRBV19,TRBD1
CASSLWGSTYEQYF,TRBJ2-7,TRBV28,NA
CASSWTGGSELLYTF,TRBJ1-2,TRBV5-6,TRBD1
CSAVTDPPYEQYF,TRBJ2-7,TRBV29-1,NA
CASSQVQGRGTEAFF,TRBJ1-1,TRBV4-2,TRBD1
CASSPSGGEQYF,TRBJ2-7,TRBV7-9,NA
CASSPRTRTLDTEAFF,TRBJ1-1,TRBV7-8,NA
CASSAGQAVYEQYF,TRBJ2-7,TRBV28,TRBD1
CASSPTPRRWEKLFF,TRBJ1-4,TRBV18,NA
CASSIDGVRDYGYTF,TRBJ1-2,TRBV19,NA
CASSEVGGTEAFF,TRBJ1-1,TRBV9,NA
CASSLDGNSPLHF,TRBJ1-6,TRBV5-6,NA
CASSRDRVAAKNIQYF,TRBJ2-4,TRBV5-4,TRBD1
CASSRGPWEAYEQYF,TRBJ2-7,TRBV4-1,NA
CASKLAGGWADTQYF,TRBJ2-3,TRBV28,TRBD2
CASSPPVKKAGELFF,TRBJ2-2,TRBV11-2,NA
CASSQELAGGSFNEQFF,TRBJ2-1,TRBV4-1,TRBD2